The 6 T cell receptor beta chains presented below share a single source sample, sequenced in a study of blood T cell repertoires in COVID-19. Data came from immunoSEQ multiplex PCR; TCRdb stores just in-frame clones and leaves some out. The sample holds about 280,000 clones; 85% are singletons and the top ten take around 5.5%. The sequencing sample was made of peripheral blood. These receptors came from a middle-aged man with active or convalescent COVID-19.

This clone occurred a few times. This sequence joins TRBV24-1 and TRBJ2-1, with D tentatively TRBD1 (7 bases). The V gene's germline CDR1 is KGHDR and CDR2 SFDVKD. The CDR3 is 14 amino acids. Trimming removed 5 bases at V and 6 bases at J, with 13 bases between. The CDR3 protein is CATSAQGGINEQFF. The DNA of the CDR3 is TGTGCCACCAGTGCGCAGGGGGGTATCAATGAGCAGTTCTTC.

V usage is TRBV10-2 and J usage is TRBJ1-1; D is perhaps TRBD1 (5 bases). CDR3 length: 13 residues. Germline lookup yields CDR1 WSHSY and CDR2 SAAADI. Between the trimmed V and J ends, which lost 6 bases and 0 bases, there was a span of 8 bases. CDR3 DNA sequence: TGCGCCAGCAGAGGACACATGAACACTGAAGCTTTCTTT. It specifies CASRGHMNTEAFF.

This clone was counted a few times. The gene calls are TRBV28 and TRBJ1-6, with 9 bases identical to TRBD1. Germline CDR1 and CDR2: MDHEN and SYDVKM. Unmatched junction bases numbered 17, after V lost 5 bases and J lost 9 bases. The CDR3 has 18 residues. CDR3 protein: CASSTTRLPDRGSSPLHF. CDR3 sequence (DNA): TGTGCCAGCAGTACTACACGCCTACCGGACAGGGGAAGTTCACCCCTCCACTTT.

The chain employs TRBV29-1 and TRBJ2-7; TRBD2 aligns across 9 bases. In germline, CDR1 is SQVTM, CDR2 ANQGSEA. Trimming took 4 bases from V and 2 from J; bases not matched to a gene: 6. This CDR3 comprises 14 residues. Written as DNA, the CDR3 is TGCAGCGTTGTCCAGCGGGAGGTCCCCTACGAGCAGTACTTC. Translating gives CSVVQREVPYEQYF.

The CDR3 loop is CASSGRGLAGQETQYF. The CDR3 nucleotides are TGTGCCAGCAGCGGCCGAGGACTAGCGGGACAAGAGACCCAGTACTTC. The chain combines TRBV13 with TRBJ2-5; TRBD2 matches 12 bases. The CDR3 totals 16 residues. Trimming cost V 5 bases and J 2 bases; bases outside gene matches: 6. Germline CDR1 PRHDT, CDR2 FYEKMQ (reference sequence). Supplemented by reference TRBV13 and TRBJ2-5, the full variable domain reads AAGVIQSPRHLIKEKRETATLKCYPIPRHDTVYWYQQGPGQDPQFLISFYEKMQSDKGSIPDRFSAQQFSDYHSELNMSSLELGDSALYFCASSGRGLAGQETQYFGPGTRLLVL.

This CDR3 is CASGLDATSGLGAQFF. Here the CDR3 DNA reads TGTGCTAGTGGTTTGGATGCGACTAGCGGGCTAGGGGCGCAGTTCTTC. The rearrangement uses TRBV12-5 and TRBJ2-1; 10 bases are shared with TRBD2. The CDR3 totals 16 residues. Germline loops: CDR1 LGHNT, CDR2 FRNRAP. V was clipped by 1 base and J by 12 bases; unmatched bases: 12.